The 9 T cell receptor beta chains below were found in one sample sequenced in a study of blood T cell repertoires in COVID-19. TCRdb's copy holds only in-frame clones and misses some; the assay was immunoSEQ multiplex PCR. The sample consists of 250,000 to 350,000 clones, roughly nine tenths of them appearing once. What was sequenced was PBMCs or T cells enriched from blood (not recorded which). These receptors originate from a woman between 35 and 50 years old who had recovered from COVID-19.

The rearrangement links TRBV28 to TRBJ2-7; perhaps TRBD2 as D (6 bases). Germline assignment: CDR1 MDHEN and CDR2 SYDVKM. V dropped 7 bases and J dropped 3 bases, with 16 bases sitting between them. This CDR3 is built from 14 residues. The CDR3 DNA sequence: TGTGCCAGCATGGAGGAGGGAGCGGGCTACGAGCAGTACTTC. Translation gives CASMEEGAGYEQYF.

The chain carries TRBV6-5 and TRBJ1-2; 8 bases align to TRBD1. The CDR3 sequence is 14 residues long. Germline assignment: CDR1 MNHEY and CDR2 SVGAGI. The J segment lost 4 bases and the V segment lost 1 base, leaving 2 bases of the junction unmatched. CDR3 protein: CASSYYGQGYGYTF. The CDR3 DNA reads as TGTGCCAGCAGTTACTATGGACAGGGCTATGGCTACACCTTC.

The rearrangement uses TRBV6-5 and TRBJ2-7; 10 nucleotides agree with TRBD1. Trimming took 6 bases from V and 6 from J; bases not matched to a gene: 11. Per germline, CDR1 MNHEY and CDR2 SVGAGI. CDR3 size: 15 residues. The CDR3 loop reads CASSRPGTGAREQYF. Here the CDR3 DNA reads TGTGCCAGCAGCCGTCCCGGGACAGGGGCTCGCGAGCAGTACTTC.

This clone appeared a few times. V is TRBV29-1 and J is TRBJ2-7; D not resolved. Trimming shortened V by 5 bases and J by 2 bases, and 10 bases separated the two germline ends. Germline V lookup: CDR1 SQVTM, CDR2 ANQGSEA. CDR3 size: 12 residues. CDR3 in DNA: TGCAGCGTTTTCACACCGCCCTACGAGCAGTACTTC. This sequence encodes CSVFTPPYEQYF.

The J gene is TRBJ1-1, the V gene TRBV27, with D uncertain. V gave up 8 bases and J gave up 2 bases, with 27 bases separating them. Germline V CDR1 and CDR2: MNHEY, SMNVEV (reference sequence). CDR3 length: 18 amino acids. For the CDR3, the DNA is TGTGCCAGCGTTTCGGCCGTTTATGGTCGGGTCTTAAACACTGAAGCTTTCTTT. Translating gives CASVSAVYGRVLNTEAFF.

This sequence joins TRBV2 and TRBJ1-3; TRBD1 might be the D (5 bases). V shed 6 bases and J shed 0 bases, with 9 bases lying between them. CDR1 is SNHLY and CDR2 is FYNNEI in the germline V gene. This CDR3 comprises 14 residues. CDR3 nucleotides: TGTGCCAGCAGGGGGGACTTCTCTGGAAACACCATATATTTT. It is translated as CASRGDFSGNTIYF. Supplemented by reference TRBV2 and TRBJ1-3, the full variable domain reads EPEVTQTPSHQVTQMGQEVILRCVPISNHLYFYWYRQILGQKVEFLVSFYNNEISEKSEIFDDQFSVERPDGSNFTLKIRSTKLEDSAMYFCASRGDFSGNTIYFGEGSWLTVV.

This clone has just one count. The chain uses TRBV27 and TRBJ2-3; 8 bases line up with TRBD1. The CDR3 loop spans 15 amino acids. Germline V CDR1 and CDR2: MNHEY, SMNVEV (reference sequence). Trimming took 2 bases from V and 5 from J; bases not matched to a gene: 6. The CDR3 spells CASSLRRGPGDTQYF. The CDR3 nucleotides are TGTGCCAGCAGTTTACGCAGGGGGCCGGGAGATACGCAGTATTTT.

The CDR3 region has the DNA TGTGCCACCAGTAGAACGAGGGCGGATGAGCAGTTCTTC. It specifies CATSRTRADEQFF. The J gene is TRBJ2-1, the V gene TRBV24-1, with a tentative D call TRBD2 (5 bases). Between the trimmed V and J ends, which lost 6 bases and 8 bases, there was a span of 13 bases. Germline values: CDR1 KGHDR, CDR2 SFDVKD. CDR3 length: 13 amino acids.

CDR3 DNA sequence: TGTGCCTGGAGTGTGGGGGCAGCTTCGACTAATGAAAAACTGTTTTTT. Its translation is CAWSVGAASTNEKLFF. V and J are TRBV30 and TRBJ1-4; a possible D gene is TRBD1 (6 bases). Between the trimmed V and J ends, which lost 0 bases and 2 bases, there was a span of 13 bases. CDR1 and CDR2 (germline): GTSNPN, SVGIG (reference sequence). This CDR3 region has 16 residues.